This TCR beta chain came from a study of radiotherapy plus CTLA-4 blockade in lung cancer. Study in general: In about 20% of patients, objective responses were seen; around 34% had disease control. General study findings and limits: Best predicting response, reportedly, were early blood T cell clone dynamics, with interferon-beta. The study found tumor-derived TCR clones expanded in blood after radiotherapy plus ipilimumab.

The protocol was immunoSEQ multiplex PCR, while the TCRdb copy is restricted to in-frame clones and leaves out a portion. The data contain about 31,000 clones, approximately 78% of them seen just once; the ten biggest clones take up approximately 7.5%. The CDR3 loop spans 17 amino acids. In germline, CDR1 is SGHRS, CDR2 YFSETQ. The V gene end was trimmed by 5 bases and the J gene end by 2 bases; junction bases not matched to a gene: 11. This clone was observed a single time. Its antigen is unknown. The sequence was obtained from a human donor with non-small cell lung cancer who had stable disease on radiotherapy plus ipilimumab. This specimen consisted of peripheral blood, obtained from a patient treated with radiotherapy plus ipilimumab. The chain combines TRBV5-1 with TRBJ2-3, with 10 positions matching TRBD2. The DNA for the CDR3 is TGCGCCAGCAGTAGCGGGGGGCGTCCCGCACACACAGATACGCAGTATTTT. Residues: CASSSGGRPAHTDTQYF.